These T cell receptor beta chains were read from a single sample in a study of blood T cell repertoires in COVID-19. The assay was immunoSEQ multiplex PCR, and TCRdb's table has in-frame clones only and misses some. This sample yields some 160,000 clones, of which 85% to 90% are seen a single time; 3% belongs to the top ten. Material for sequencing was peripheral blood. The receptors were sampled from a woman between 55 and 75 years old with active COVID-19. Each CDR3 is given with its conserved first and last residue. A D gene is named only where the DNA matches it firmly. Clone size is shown for a subset of rows, as once, few, many or a class of expanded clone.

J gene: TRBJ1-2; V gene: TRBV11-2; D gene: NA; clone size: NA; CDR3 DNA: TGTGCCAGCAGCTTAAGTGGCTCAGCTAACTATGGCTACACCTTC; CDR3 protein: CASSLSGSANYGYTF
J gene: TRBJ2-1; V gene: TRBV6-2/TRBV6-3; D gene: TRBD2; clone size: NA; CDR3 DNA: TGTGCCAGCAGTTACAAGAGCGGGAGTTGGGATGAGCAGTTCTTC; CDR3 protein: CASSYKSGSWDEQFF
J gene: TRBJ2-5; V gene: TRBV2; D gene: NA; clone size: NA; CDR3 DNA: TGTGCCAGCAGTGTCGGGAAGGAGTTCCTCCAGGCCCAGTACTTC; CDR3 protein: CASSVGKEFLQAQYF
J gene: TRBJ1-2; V gene: TRBV18; D gene: NA; clone size: NA; CDR3 DNA: TGTGCCAGCTCACAGAACACGAATAACTATGGCTACACCTTC; CDR3 protein: CASSQNTNNYGYTF
J gene: TRBJ2-3; V gene: TRBV5-4; D gene: TRBD2; clone size: NA; CDR3 DNA: TGTGCCAGCAGCCGGGGACTAGCGGGAGCAGATACGCAGTATTTT; CDR3 protein: CASSRGLAGADTQYF
J gene: TRBJ2-1; V gene: TRBV20-1; D gene: TRBD2; clone size: NA; CDR3 DNA: TGCAGTGCTAGTCGGCGGGGGGAGCAGTTCTTC; CDR3 protein: CSASRRGEQFF
J gene: TRBJ2-1; V gene: TRBV7-2; D gene: TRBD2; clone size: NA; CDR3 DNA: TGTGCCAGCAGCTTACCAGCGGGAGGGCGGGGATATGAGCAGTTCTTC; CDR3 protein: CASSLPAGGRGYEQFF
J gene: TRBJ2-7; V gene: TRBV4-1; D gene: TRBD2; clone size: few; CDR3 DNA: TGCGCCAGCAGCCCTAGCGGCGATAGCTCCTACGAGCAGTACTTC; CDR3 protein: CASSPSGDSSYEQYF
J gene: TRBJ2-3; V gene: TRBV28; D gene: TRBD2; clone size: NA; CDR3 DNA: TGTGCCAGCAGTATCACTAGCGGGAGAAGAACAGATACGCAGTATTTT; CDR3 protein: CASSITSGRRTDTQYF
J gene: TRBJ1-5; V gene: TRBV28; D gene: TRBD1; clone size: NA; CDR3 DNA: TGTGCCAGCAGTTTACTGACAGGGACTAATCAGCCCCAGCATTTT; CDR3 protein: CASSLLTGTNQPQHF
J gene: TRBJ2-7; V gene: TRBV28; D gene: TRBD1; clone size: NA; CDR3 DNA: TGTGCCAGCAGTCCTCCGGGACAGGATTACGAGCAGTACTTC; CDR3 protein: CASSPPGQDYEQYF
J gene: TRBJ1-5; V gene: TRBV4-1; D gene: NA; clone size: few; CDR3 DNA: TGCGCCAGCAGCCAGGCCGGGACTTTAAATCAGCCCCAGCATTTT; CDR3 protein: CASSQAGTLNQPQHF
J gene: TRBJ1-1; V gene: TRBV5-1; D gene: TRBD1; clone size: NA; CDR3 DNA: TGCGCCAGCAGCTTGGGTGGACAGGGGAACACTGAAGCTTTCTTT; CDR3 protein: CASSLGGQGNTEAFF
J gene: TRBJ1-2; V gene: TRBV6-1; D gene: NA; clone size: NA; CDR3 DNA: TGTGCCAGCAGTGAATTCAAGGGAGCCTATGGCTACACCTTC; CDR3 protein: CASSEFKGAYGYTF
J gene: TRBJ2-1; V gene: TRBV28; D gene: NA; clone size: NA; CDR3 DNA: TGTGCCAGCAGTACAGCTAATAATGAGCAGTTCTTC; CDR3 protein: CASSTANNEQFF
J gene: TRBJ1-2; V gene: TRBV28; D gene: NA; clone size: NA; CDR3 DNA: TGTGCCAGCAGTTCCCCTTTCTATGGCTACACCTTC; CDR3 protein: CASSSPFYGYTF
J gene: TRBJ2-7; V gene: TRBV19; D gene: TRBD2; clone size: once; CDR3 DNA: TGTGCCAGTAAGGAGGGCGGGAGGCCCTACGAGCAGTACTTC; CDR3 protein: CASKEGGRPYEQYF
J gene: TRBJ2-1; V gene: TRBV5-6; D gene: TRBD2; clone size: NA; CDR3 DNA: TGTGCCAGCAGCTTGGCGGGAGGGACTAGGGTTTACAATGAGCAGTTCTTC; CDR3 protein: CASSLAGGTRVYNEQFF